Included here is one T cell receptor (beta chain) sequence, with context. Treatment noted: preoperative locoregional IRX-2 cytokine immunotherapy. Preoperative locoregional IRX-2 cytokine immunotherapy was tested in the phase Ib source study. Sequenced by immunoSEQ multiplex PCR; TCRdb stores in-frame clones only, minus some. The table shows under 40,000 clones, with 90% to 95% occurring only once. The sample belongs to a study of preoperative IRX-2 immunotherapy in early breast cancer. CDR1 is SGHRS, CDR2 YFSETQ, per germline. V gave up 5 bases and J gave up 10 bases, with 16 bases separating them. The CDR3 spans 14 residues.

This receptor was obtained from a human donor with breast cancer. The sample here was taken from a patient treated with IRX-2 immunotherapy. This chain connects TRBV5-1 to TRBJ1-6; the D gene is possibly TRBD1 (5 bases). CDR3 residues: CASRPQAGTSPLHF. CDR3 bases: TGCGCCAGCAGGCCTCAGGCAGGGACCTCACCCCTCCACTTT.